These 4 T cell receptor beta chains share one sample of origin, sequenced in a study of cytomegalovirus exposure and HLA in healthy donors. Primers: 60 Vbeta forward and 13 Jbeta reverse. The protocol was immunoSEQ multiplex PCR, while the TCRdb copy is restricted to in-frame clones and leaves out a portion. Of some 110,000 clones listed, more than 65% were seen once; the top ten hold more than 8%. The material sequenced was PBMCs. The receptor source for this set is a man aged 35 to 55 in good health and CMV-seropositive.

This chain uses TRBV20-1 with TRBJ2-1; D uncertain. CDR3 length: 10 residues. Germline assignment: CDR1 DFQATT and CDR2 SNEGSKA (reference sequence). CDR3 in amino acids: CSVFDNEQFF. CDR3 sequence (DNA): TGCAGCGTTTTCGACAATGAGCAGTTCTTC.

The chain carries TRBV6-6 and TRBJ1-1; D possibly corresponds to TRBD1 (5 bases). Between the trimmed V and J ends, which lost 5 bases and 0 bases, there was a span of 13 bases. CDR3 size: 15 residues. Germline assignment: CDR1 MNHNY and CDR2 SVGAGI (reference sequence). The CDR3 region has the DNA TGTGCCAGCAGTCCCCGACAGTTCATGAACACTGAAGCTTTCTTT. As protein: CASSPRQFMNTEAFF.

The chain carries TRBV5-1 and TRBJ2-3, with D possibly TRBD2 on 5 matching bases. This CDR3 is built from 16 residues. Trimming left V 2 bases short and J 3 bases short, with 16 bases between. The V gene's germline CDR1 is SGHRS and CDR2 YFSETQ. CDR3 sequence (DNA): TGCGCCAGCAGCTTAAGCTCGGACTTACCAACAGATACGCAGTATTTT. This gives the protein CASSLSSDLPTDTQYF. Full variable domain (outside the CDR3, taken from reference TRBV5-1 and TRBJ2-3): KAGVTQTPRYLIKTRGQQVTLSCSPISGHRSVSWYQQTPGQGLQFLFEYFSETQRNKGNFPGRFSGRQFSNSRSEMNVSTLELGDSALYLCASSLSSDLPTDTQYFGPGTRLTVL.

This chain links TRBV30 with TRBJ1-4; D gene unclear. V shed 0 bases and J shed 7 bases, with 12 bases lying between them. CDR1 and CDR2 (germline): GTSNPN, SVGIG (reference sequence). The length of the CDR3 is 14 residues. The CDR3 is CAWSVAGGGEKLFF. CDR3 sequence (DNA): TGTGCCTGGAGTGTTGCAGGTGGAGGTGAAAAACTGTTTTTT.